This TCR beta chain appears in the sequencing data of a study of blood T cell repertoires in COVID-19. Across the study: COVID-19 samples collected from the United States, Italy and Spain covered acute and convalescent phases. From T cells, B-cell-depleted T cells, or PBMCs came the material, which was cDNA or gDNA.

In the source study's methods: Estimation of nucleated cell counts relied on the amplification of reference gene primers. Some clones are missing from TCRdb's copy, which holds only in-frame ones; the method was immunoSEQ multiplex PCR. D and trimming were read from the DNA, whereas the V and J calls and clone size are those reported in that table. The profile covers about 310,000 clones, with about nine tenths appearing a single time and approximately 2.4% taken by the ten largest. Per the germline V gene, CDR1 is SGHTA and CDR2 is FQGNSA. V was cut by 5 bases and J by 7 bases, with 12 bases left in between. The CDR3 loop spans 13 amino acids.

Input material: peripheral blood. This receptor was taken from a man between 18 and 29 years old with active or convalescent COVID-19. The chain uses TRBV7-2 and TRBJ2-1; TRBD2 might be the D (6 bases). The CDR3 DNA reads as TGTGCCAGCAGCCGGACGCGGGGTAATGAGCAGTTCTTC. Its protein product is CASSRTRGNEQFF.